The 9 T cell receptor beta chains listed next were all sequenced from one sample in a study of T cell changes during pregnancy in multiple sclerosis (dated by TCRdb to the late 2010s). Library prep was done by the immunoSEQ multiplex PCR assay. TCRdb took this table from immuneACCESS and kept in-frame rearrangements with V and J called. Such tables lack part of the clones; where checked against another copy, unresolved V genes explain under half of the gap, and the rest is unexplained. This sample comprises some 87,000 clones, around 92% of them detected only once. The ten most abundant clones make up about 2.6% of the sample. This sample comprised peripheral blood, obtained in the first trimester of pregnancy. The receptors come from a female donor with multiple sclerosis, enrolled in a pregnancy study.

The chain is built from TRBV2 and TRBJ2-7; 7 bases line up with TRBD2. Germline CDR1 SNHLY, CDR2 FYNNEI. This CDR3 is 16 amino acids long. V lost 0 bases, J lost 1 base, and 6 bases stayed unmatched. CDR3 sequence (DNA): TGTGCCAGCAGTGAAGCCATCGGGGGGTGGTCCTACGAGCAGTACTTC. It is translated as CASSEAIGGWSYEQYF.

This CDR3 is CASSFTGTHEQYF. As DNA, the CDR3 is TGTGCCAGCAGCTTTACAGGGACCCACGAGCAGTACTTC. This chain connects TRBV5-6 to TRBJ2-7; D might be TRBD1 (6 bases). V was pared by 2 bases and J by 5 bases, with 11 bases between. CDR1 is SGHDT, CDR2 YYEEEE, per germline. The CDR3 runs to 13 residues.

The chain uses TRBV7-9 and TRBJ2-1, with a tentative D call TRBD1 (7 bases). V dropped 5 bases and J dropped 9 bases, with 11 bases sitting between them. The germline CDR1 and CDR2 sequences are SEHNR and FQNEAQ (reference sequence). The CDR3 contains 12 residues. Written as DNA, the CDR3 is TGTGCCAGCAGCCCGCAGGGGGGTGAGCAGTTCTTC. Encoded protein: CASSPQGGEQFF.

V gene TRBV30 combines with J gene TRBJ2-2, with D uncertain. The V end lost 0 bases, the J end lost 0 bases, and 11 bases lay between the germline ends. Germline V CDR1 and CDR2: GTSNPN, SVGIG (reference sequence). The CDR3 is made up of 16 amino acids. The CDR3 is CAWSVIQTPNTGELFF. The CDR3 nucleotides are TGTGCCTGGAGTGTGATACAGACCCCGAACACCGGGGAGCTGTTTTTT.

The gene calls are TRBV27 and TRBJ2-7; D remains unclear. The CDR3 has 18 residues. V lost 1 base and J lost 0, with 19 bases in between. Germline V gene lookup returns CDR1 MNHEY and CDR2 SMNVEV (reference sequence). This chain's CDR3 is CASSLLAPGRLPSYEQYF. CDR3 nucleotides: TGTGCCAGCAGTTTATTAGCCCCCGGTAGGTTACCCTCCTACGAGCAGTACTTC.

Here the CDR3 reads CASSRGGRYEQYF. The CDR3 DNA reads as TGTGCCAGCAGTAGGGGGGGAAGGTACGAGCAGTACTTC. J is TRBJ2-7 and V is TRBV28; D may be TRBD2 (7 bases). The CDR3 is made up of 13 amino acids. Germline values: CDR1 MDHEN, CDR2 SYDVKM. The V and J ends lost 5 bases and 4 bases respectively, with 12 bases between them.

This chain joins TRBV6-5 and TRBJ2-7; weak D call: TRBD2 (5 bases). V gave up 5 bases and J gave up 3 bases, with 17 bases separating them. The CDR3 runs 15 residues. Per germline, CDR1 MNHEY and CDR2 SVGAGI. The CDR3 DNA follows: TGTGCCAGCAGTCCCCTAGCCAGTCGAGGCTACGAGCAGTACTTC. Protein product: CASSPLASRGYEQYF.

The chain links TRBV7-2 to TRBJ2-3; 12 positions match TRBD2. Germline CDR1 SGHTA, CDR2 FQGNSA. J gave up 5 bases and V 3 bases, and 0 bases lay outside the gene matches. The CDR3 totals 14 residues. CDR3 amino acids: CASSLGLAGDTQYF. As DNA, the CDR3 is TGTGCCAGCAGCTTGGGACTAGCGGGAGATACGCAGTATTTT.

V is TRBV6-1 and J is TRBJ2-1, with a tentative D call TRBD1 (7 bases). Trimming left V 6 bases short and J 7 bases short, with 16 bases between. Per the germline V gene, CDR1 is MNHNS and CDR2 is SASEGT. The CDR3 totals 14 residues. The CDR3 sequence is CASSQQGGWNEQFF. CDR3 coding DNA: TGTGCCAGCAGCCAGCAGGGGGGATGGAATGAGCAGTTCTTC.